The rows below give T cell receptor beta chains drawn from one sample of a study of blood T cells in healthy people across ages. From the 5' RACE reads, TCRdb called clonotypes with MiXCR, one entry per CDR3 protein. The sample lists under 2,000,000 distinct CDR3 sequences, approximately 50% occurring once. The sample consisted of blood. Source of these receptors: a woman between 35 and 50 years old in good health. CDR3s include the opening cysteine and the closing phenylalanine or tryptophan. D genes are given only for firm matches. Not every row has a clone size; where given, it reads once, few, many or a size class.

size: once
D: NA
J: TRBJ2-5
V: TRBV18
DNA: TGTGCCAGCGCACCAAAGGAAGAGACCCAGTACTTC
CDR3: CASAPKEETQYF

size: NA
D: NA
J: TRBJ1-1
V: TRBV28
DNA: TGTGCCACCGGACAGTTGAACACTGAAGCTTTCTTT
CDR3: CATGQLNTEAFF

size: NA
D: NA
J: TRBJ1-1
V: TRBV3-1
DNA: TGTGCCAGCAGCCTTAGAACAGCTACGTCTGAAGCTTTCTTT
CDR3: CASSLRTATSEAFF

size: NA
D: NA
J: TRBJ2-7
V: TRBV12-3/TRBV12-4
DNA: TGTGCCAGCAGTCAGGGGTCCCACGAGCAGTACTTC
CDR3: CASSQGSHEQYF

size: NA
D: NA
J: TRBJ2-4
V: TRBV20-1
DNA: TGCAGTGCTAGAGATCGAATGAAAGCGGCCCCCAAAAACATTCAGTACTTC
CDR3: CSARDRMKAAPKNIQYF

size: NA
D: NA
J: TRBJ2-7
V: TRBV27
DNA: TGTGCCAGCAGTTTATCGAGGGCGGGGTACGAGCAGTACTTC
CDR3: CASSLSRAGYEQYF

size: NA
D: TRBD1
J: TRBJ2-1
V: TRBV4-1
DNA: TGCGCCAGCAGCCAAGCACAGGGGGCGCGGAATGAGCAGTTCTTC
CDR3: CASSQAQGARNEQFF

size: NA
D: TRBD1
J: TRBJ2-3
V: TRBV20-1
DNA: TGCAGTGCAAACCGGGACAGGGCTAATACGCAGTATTTT
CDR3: CSANRDRANTQYF

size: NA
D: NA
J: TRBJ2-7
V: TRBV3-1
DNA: TGTGCCAGCAGCCAATTTGGGCGACGGGAGTTCTACGAGCAGTACTTC
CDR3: CASSQFGRREFYEQYF

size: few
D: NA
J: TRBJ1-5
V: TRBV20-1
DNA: TGCAGTGCTAGAGTACAGGGTAGCAATCAGCCCCAGCATTTT
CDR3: CSARVQGSNQPQHF

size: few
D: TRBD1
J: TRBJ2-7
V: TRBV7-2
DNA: TGTGCCAGCAGCCCGCAGGGGGCGTCATCTTTCGAGCAGTACTTC
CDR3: CASSPQGASSFEQYF

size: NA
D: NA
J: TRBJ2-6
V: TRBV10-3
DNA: TGTGCCATCCGGGGTAGCCAAGGGTCTGGGGCCAACGTCCTGACTTTC
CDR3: CAIRGSQGSGANVLTF

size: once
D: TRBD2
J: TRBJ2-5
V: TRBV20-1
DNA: TGCAGTGTTACACTCGGGACTACTCAAGAGACCCAGTACTTC
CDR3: CSVTLGTTQETQYF

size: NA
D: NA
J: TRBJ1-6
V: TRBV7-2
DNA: TGTGCCAGCAGCTTAAGGGCAGCGATGGGTTCACCCCTCCACTTT
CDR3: CASSLRAAMGSPLHF

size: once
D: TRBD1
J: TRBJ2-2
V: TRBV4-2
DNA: TGTGCCAGCAGCCAAGCCCAGGGGGCGAGTACCGGGGAGCTGTTTTTT
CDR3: CASSQAQGASTGELFF

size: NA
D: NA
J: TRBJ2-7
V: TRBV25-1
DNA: TGTGCCAGCAGTGAATCGGAGGGAGAGGACGAGCAGTACTTC
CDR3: CASSESEGEDEQYF

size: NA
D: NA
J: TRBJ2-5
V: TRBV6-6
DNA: TGTGCCTCCAGGGGAGGTGGGACACCCTACCAAGAGACCCAGTACTTC
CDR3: CASRGGGTPYQETQYF

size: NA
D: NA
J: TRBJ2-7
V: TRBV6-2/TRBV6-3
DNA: TGTGCCAGCAGTTACTCGTCCGGGACACACTACGAGCAGTACTTC
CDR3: CASSYSSGTHYEQYF

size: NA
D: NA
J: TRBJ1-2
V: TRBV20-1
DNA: TGCAGTGCTAGAGATTTTGGGTCGGGCTATGGCTACACCTTC
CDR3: CSARDFGSGYGYTF

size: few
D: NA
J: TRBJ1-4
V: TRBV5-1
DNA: TGCGCCAGCAGCTTGGGGGGGGCATCCCCTAATGAAAAACTGTTTTTT
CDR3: CASSLGGASPNEKLFF

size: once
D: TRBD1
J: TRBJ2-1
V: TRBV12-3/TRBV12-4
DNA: TGTGCCAGCAGTTTAGCCGGGACAGGGGTGCGCAATGAGCAGTTCTTC
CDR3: CASSLAGTGVRNEQFF

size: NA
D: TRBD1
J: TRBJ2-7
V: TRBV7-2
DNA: TGTGCCAGCAGCTTAGTCGCCGGGACAGGGTACGAGCAGTACTTC
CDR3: CASSLVAGTGYEQYF

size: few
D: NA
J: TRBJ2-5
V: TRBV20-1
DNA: TGCAGTGCTAGGAAGGGTTGGGAGACCCAGTACTTC
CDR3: CSARKGWETQYF

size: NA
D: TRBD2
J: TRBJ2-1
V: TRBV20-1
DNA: TGCAGTGCCTCAGACGGGACTAGCGTATACAATGAGCAGTTCTTC
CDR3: CSASDGTSVYNEQFF

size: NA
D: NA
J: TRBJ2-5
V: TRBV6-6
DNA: TGTGCCAGCAGTTGCTCGAAAGAGACCCAGTACTTC
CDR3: CASSCSKETQYF

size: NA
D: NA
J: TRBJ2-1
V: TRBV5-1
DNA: TGCGCCAGCAGCTCAAACAGGTACACCTACAATGAGCAGTTCTTC
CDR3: CASSSNRYTYNEQFF

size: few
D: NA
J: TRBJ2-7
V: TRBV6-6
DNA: TGTGCCAGCGGAAATCCAGGGAACTACGAGCAGTACTTC
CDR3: CASGNPGNYEQYF

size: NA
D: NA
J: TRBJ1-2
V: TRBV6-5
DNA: TGTGCCAGCAGTTACTCGAGATACTATGGCTACACCTTC
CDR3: CASSYSRYYGYTF

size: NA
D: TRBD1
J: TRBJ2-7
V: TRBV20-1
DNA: TGCAGTGCTAGAGAGGCCGGGACAGCGAAATACGAGCAGTACTTC
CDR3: CSAREAGTAKYEQYF

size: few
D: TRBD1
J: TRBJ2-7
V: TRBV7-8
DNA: TGTGCCAGCAGCTTATGGGACAGCGAGCAGTACTTC
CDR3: CASSLWDSEQYF

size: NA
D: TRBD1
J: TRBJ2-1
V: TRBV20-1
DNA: TGCAGTGCTAGAGATCCCCGACAGGGGGCGGGGAATGAGCAGTTCTTC
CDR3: CSARDPRQGAGNEQFF

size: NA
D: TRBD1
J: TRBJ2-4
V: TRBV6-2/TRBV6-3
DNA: TGTGCCAGCAGTTACTCGATGTCGACAGGGGGTCTTTTCAGAAACATTCAGTACTTC
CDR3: CASSYSMSTGGLFRNIQYF

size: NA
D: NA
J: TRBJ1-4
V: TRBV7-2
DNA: TGTGCCAGCGGCTTAAGGACTGACGAAAAACTGTTTTTT
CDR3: CASGLRTDEKLFF

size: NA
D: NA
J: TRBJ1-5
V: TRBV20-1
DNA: TGCAGTGCTTTAGACGGGAGGAATCAGCCCCAGCATTTT
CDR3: CSALDGRNQPQHF

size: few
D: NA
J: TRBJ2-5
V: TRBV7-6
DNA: TGTGCCAGCAACCTAAGGGGGGGGTACCAAGAGACCCAGTACTTC
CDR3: CASNLRGGYQETQYF

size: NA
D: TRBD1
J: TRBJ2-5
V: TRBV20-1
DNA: TGCAGTGCTGCGTCGATATGGACAGGGTGGGAGACCCAGTACTTC
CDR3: CSAASIWTGWETQYF

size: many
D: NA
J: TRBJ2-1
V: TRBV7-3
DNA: TGTGCCAGCAGCGTTACAGGGAATGAGCAGTTCTTC
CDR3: CASSVTGNEQFF

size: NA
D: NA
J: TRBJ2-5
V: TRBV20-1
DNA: TGCAGTGCTCCAAGGACGTACCAAGAGACCCAGTACTTC
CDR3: CSAPRTYQETQYF

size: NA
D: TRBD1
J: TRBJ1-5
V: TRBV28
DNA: TGTGCCAGCAGTTTCCTTCCGGGACAGGGGGATGTTCAGCCCCAGCATTTT
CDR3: CASSFLPGQGDVQPQHF

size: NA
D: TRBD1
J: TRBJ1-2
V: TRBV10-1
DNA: TGCGCCAGCAGCCGGGACAGGGGACCTAACTATGGCTACACCTTC
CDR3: CASSRDRGPNYGYTF